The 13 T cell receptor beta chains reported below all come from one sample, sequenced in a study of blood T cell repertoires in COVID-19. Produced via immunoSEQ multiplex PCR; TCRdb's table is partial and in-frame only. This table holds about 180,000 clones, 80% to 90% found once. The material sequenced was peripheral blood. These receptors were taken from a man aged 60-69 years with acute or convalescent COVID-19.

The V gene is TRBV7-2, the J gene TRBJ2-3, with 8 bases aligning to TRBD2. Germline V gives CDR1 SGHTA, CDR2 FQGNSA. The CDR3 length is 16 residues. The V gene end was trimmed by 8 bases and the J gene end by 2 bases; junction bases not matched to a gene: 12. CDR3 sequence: CASRIRGGTSTDTQYF. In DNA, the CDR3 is TGTGCCAGCCGGATCCGGGGGGGGACCTCCACAGATACGCAGTATTTT.

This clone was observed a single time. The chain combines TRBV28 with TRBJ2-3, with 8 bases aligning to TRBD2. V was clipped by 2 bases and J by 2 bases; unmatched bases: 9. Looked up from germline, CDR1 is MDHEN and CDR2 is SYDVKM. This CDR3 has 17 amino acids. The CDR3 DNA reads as TGTGCCAGCAGTTTAACTCTCGGGAGGGCCATCACAGATACGCAGTATTTT. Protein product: CASSLTLGRAITDTQYF.

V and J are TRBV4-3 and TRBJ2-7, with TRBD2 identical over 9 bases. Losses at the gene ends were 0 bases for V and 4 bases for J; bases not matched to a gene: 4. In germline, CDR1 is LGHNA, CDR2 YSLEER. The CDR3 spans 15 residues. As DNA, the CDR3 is TGCGCCAGCAGCCAAGATGCGGGAGGGTGGTACGAGCAGTACTTC. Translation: CASSQDAGGWYEQYF.

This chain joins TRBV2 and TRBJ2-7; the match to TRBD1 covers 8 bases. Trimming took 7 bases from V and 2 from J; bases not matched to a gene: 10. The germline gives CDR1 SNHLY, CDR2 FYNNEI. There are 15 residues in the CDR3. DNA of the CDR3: TGTGCCAGCATGGTGGACAGGGTGGGGGCCTACGAGCAGTACTTC. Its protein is CASMVDRVGAYEQYF.

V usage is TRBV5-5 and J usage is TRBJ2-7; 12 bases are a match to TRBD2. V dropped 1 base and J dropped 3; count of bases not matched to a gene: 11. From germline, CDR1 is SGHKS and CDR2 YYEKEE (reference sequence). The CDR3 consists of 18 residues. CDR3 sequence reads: CASSLSLAGGPGFYEQYF. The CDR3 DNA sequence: TGTGCCAGCAGCTTGAGTCTAGCGGGAGGGCCGGGTTTCTACGAGCAGTACTTC.

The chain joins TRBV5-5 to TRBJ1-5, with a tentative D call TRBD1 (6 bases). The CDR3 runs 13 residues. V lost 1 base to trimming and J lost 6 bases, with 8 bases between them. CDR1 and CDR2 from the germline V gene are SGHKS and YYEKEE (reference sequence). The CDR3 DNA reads TGTGCCAGCAGCTTGCAAGGGGGTCAGCCCCAGCATTTT. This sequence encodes CASSLQGGQPQHF.

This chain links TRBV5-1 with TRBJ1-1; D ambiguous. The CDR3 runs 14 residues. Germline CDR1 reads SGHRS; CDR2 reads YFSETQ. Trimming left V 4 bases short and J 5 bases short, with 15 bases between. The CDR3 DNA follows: TGCGCCAGCAGCCGAGACCCAAAGCGGACTGAAGCTTTCTTT. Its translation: CASSRDPKRTEAFF.

The CDR3 reads CASSLVGDEQFF. The CDR3 nucleotides read TGTGCCAGCAGTTTAGTAGGGGATGAGCAGTTCTTC. The chain couples TRBV27 to TRBJ2-1, with D possibly TRBD1 on 5 matching bases. This CDR3 region has 12 residues. Germline V gene lookup returns CDR1 MNHEY and CDR2 SMNVEV (reference sequence). V lost 2 bases, J lost 8 bases, and 7 bases lay in between.

The CDR3 spells CSVEDLASGPTYEQYF. Written as DNA, the CDR3 is TGCAGCGTTGAAGACTTGGCTAGCGGGCCTACCTACGAGCAGTACTTC. The V and J genes are TRBV29-1 and TRBJ2-7, with 8 bases aligning to TRBD2. Germline CDR1 is SQVTM and CDR2 is ANQGSEA. The V and J ends lost 0 bases and 2 bases, in that order; junction bases with no gene match: 9. The CDR3 is made up of 16 amino acids.

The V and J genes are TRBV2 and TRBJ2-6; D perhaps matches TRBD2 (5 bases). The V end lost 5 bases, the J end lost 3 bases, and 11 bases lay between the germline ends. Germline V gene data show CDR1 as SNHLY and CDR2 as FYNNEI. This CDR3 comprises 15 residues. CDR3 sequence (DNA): TGTGCCAGCAGTCGGGGTAAGGGTGGGGCCAACGTCCTGACTTTC. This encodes CASSRGKGGANVLTF.

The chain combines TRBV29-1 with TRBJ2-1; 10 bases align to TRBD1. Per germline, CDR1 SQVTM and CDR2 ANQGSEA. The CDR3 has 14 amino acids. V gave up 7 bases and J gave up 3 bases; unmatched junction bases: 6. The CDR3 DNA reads TGCAGCGCAAGGGACAGGGGACTCTACAATGAGCAGTTCTTC. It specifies CSARDRGLYNEQFF.

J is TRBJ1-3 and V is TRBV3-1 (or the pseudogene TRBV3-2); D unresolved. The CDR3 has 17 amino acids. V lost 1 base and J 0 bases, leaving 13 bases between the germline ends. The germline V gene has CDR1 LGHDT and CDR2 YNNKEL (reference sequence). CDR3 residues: CASSQGERLNSGNTIYF. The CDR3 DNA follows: TGTGCCAGCAGCCAAGGGGAGAGGCTGAACTCTGGAAACACCATATATTTT.

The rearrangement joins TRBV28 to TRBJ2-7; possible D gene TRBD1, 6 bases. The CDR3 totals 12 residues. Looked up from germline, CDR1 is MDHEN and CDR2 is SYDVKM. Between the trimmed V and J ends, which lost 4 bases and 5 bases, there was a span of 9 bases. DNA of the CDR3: TGTGCCAGCAGTTCAGGGGACCACGAGCAGTACTTC. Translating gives CASSSGDHEQYF.